The 2 T cell receptor beta chains below all came from one sample that was sequenced in a study of post-analysis software for immune sequencing data. Their cognate antigens are unknown. Study outcomes and limitations: A few TRBV segments (TRBV5-6, TRBV5-1 and TRBV20-1 among them) occurred more frequently in patients than in controls.

Unique molecular identifiers were carried by the TCR beta cDNA libraries. One entry per CDR3 protein, called by TCRdb with MiXCR from the PCR reads. In the table there are hundreds of thousands of distinct CDR3 sequences, approximately 60% of which are singletons. Sequencing was done on a sample of blood. These receptors originate from a girl aged 2 to 10 with multiple sclerosis.

This clonotype was observed a handful of times. V usage is TRBV6-1 and J usage is TRBJ2-7, with 9 bases that match TRBD1. Germline-derived CDR1 and CDR2 are MNHNS and SASEGT. V lost 8 bases and J lost 3; bases outside the gene matches: 5. The CDR3 spans 13 residues. Here the CDR3 reads CASGTGNNYEQYF. The CDR3 coding sequence is TGTGCCAGCGGGACAGGGAACAACTACGAGCAGTACTTC.

V gene TRBV20-1 combines with J gene TRBJ1-1; D ambiguous. The CDR3 is 12 residues long. Germline V gene lookup returns CDR1 DFQATT and CDR2 SNEGSKA (reference sequence). The ends were cut back, 3 bases at V and 5 bases at J, with 10 bases in the middle. This CDR3 reads CSASRAVTEAFF. CDR3 in DNA: TGCAGTGCTAGCCGGGCTGTGACTGAAGCTTTCTTT.